This TCR beta chain was profiled in a study of cytomegalovirus exposure and HLA in healthy donors. About this clone itself: No antigen is known for it.

Clones were read by immunoSEQ multiplex PCR, and TCRdb kept only the in-frame ones, dropping some. This table has some 240,000 clones, roughly 91% appearing once. Whole-study results and caveats: The study listed around 150 cytomegalovirus-associated TCR beta chains. Reported results showed that the classifier diagnosed cytomegalovirus status with high specificity and sensitivity.

V dropped 1 base and J dropped 5 bases, with 8 bases sitting between them. The germline V gene has CDR1 SGHNT and CDR2 YENEEA. The CDR3 extends over 13 amino acids. Sequenced input: PBMCs. This receptor was taken from a young woman in good health and CMV-seropositive. The chain is built from TRBV11-3 and TRBJ2-5; D is unclear. DNA for the CDR3: TGTGCCAGCAGCTTAGCCGAAGCCGAGACCCAGTACTTC. Translation gives CASSLAEAETQYF.